The clone carrying this T cell receptor (beta chain) is a singleton in its sample. Its matching antigen is unknown. Germline lookup yields CDR1 SQVTM and CDR2 ANQGSEA. Trimming took 7 bases from V and 5 from J, leaving 11 bases between them. This CDR3 has 11 residues. This sample was taken from a study of pediatric ulcerative colitis. Notes on the study in general: Rectal pinch biopsies may have included blood-derived T cells, especially in patients with overt colitis.

Using immunoSEQ multiplex PCR, the repertoire was profiled, and TCRdb retains in-frame clones only, with some absent. The sample lists about 34,000 clones, roughly 70% occurring once. One to two pinch biopsies were taken from the rectum during colonoscopy. The sample taken for sequencing was gut tissue. The sequence derives from a boy between 5 and 17 years old with severe ulcerative colitis. The V and J genes are TRBV29-1 and TRBJ2-5, with D uncertain. CDR3 amino acids: CSANSGETQYF. The CDR3 DNA sequence: TGCAGCGCCAACAGTGGGGAGACCCAGTACTTC. The variable domain in full, with the rest retrieved from reference TRBV29-1 and TRBJ2-5, is SAVISQKPSRDICQRGTSLTIQCQVDSQVTMMFWYRQQPGQSLTLIATANQGSEATYESGFVIDKFPISRPNLTFSTLTVSNMSPEDSSIYLCSANSGETQYFGPGTRLLVL.